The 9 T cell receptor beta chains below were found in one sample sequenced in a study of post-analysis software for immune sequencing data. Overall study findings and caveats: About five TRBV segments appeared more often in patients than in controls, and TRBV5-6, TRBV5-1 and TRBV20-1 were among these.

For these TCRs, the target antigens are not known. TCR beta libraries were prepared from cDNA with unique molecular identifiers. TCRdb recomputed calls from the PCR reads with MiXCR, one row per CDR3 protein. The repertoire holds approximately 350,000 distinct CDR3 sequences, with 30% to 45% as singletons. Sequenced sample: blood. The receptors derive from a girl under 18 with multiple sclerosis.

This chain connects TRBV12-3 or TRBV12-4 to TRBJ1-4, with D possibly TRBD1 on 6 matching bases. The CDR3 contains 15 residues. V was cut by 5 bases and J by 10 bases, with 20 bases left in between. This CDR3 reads CASSPVAGGGGKLFF. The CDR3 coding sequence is TGTGCCAGCAGTCCTGTGGCGGGCGGGGGCGGAAAACTGTTTTTT.

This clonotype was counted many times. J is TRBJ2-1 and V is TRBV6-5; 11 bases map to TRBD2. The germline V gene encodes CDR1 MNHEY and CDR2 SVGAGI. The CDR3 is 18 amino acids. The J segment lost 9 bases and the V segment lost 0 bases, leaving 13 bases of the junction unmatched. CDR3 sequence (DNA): TGTGCCAGCAGTTACTCGATTCTGTTAGCGGGGGGGCAGAGTGAGCAGTTCTTC. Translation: CASSYSILLAGGQSEQFF.

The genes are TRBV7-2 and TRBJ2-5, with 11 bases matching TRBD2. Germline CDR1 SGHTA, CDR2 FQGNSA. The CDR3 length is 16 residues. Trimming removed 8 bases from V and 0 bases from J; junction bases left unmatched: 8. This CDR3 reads CASGHTSGGHQETQYF. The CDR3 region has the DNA TGTGCCAGCGGACACACTAGCGGGGGACACCAAGAGACCCAGTACTTC.

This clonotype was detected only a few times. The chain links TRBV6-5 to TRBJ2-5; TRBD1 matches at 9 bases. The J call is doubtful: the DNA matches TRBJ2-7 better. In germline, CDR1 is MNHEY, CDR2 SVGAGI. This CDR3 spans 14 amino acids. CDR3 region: CASSLGQGTDEQYF. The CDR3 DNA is TGTGCCAGCAGTTTGGGACAGGGCACCGACGAGCAGTACTTC.

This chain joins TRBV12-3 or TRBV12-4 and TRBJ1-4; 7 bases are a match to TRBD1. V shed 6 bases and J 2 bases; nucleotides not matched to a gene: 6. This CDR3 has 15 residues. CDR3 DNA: TGTGCCAGCAGGTCCGACAGGGAGACTAATGAAAAACTGTTTTTT. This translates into CASRSDRETNEKLFF.

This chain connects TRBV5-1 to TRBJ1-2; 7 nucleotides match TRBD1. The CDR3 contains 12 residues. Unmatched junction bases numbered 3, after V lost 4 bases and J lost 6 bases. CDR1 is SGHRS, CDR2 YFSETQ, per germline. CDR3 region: CASSIGQDGYTF. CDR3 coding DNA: TGCGCCAGCAGCATTGGACAGGATGGCTACACCTTC.

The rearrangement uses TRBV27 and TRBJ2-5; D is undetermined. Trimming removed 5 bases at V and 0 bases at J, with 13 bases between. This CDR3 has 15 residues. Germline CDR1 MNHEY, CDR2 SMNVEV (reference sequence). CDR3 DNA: TGTGCCAGCAGTGCCCTAGGACGCAACCAAGAGACCCAGTACTTC. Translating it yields CASSALGRNQETQYF.

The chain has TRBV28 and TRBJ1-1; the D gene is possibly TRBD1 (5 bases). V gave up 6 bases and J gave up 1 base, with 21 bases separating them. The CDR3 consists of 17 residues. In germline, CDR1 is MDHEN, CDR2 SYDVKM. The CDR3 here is CASSPGGHWDRNTEAFF. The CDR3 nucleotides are TGTGCCAGCAGCCCCGGAGGACACTGGGATAGGAACACTGAAGCTTTCTTT.

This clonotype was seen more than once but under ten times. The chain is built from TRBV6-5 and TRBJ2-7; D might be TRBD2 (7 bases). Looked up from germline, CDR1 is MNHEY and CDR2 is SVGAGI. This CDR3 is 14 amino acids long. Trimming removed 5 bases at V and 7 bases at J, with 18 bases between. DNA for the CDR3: TGTGCCAGCAGTCCCCAGGGGAGGGGCGAAGAGCAGTACTTC. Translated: CASSPQGRGEEQYF.